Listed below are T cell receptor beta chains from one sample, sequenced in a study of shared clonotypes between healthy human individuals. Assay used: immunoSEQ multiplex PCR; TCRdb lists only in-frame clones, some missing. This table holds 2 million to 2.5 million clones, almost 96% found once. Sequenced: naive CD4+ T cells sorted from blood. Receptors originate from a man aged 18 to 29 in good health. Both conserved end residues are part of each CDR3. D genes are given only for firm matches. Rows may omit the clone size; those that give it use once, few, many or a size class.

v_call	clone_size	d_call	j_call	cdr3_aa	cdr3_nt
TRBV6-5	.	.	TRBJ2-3	CASSYDAGTQYF	TGTGCCAGCAGTTACGACGCGGGTACGCAGTATTTT
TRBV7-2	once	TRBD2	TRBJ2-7	CASSLVSSGSATGQYF	TGTGCCAGCAGCTTAGTATCTAGCGGGAGTGCAACTGGGCAGTACTTC
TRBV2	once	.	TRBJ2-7	CASPGRDGIHEQYF	TGTGCCAGCCCTGGTCGGGACGGGATCCACGAGCAGTACTTC
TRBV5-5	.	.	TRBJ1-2	CASSLGQADYTF	TGTGCCAGCAGCTTGGGGCAGGCGGACTACACCTTC
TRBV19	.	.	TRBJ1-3	CASSSGGNTIYF	TGTGCCAGTAGCTCAGGGGGAAACACCATATATTTT
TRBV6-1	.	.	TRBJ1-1	CASSGFGGRRDTEAFF	TGTGCCAGCAGTGGGTTTGGGGGCAGGCGTGACACTGAAGCTTTCTTT
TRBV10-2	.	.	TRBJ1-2	CASSEFGGGYGYTF	TGCGCCAGCAGTGAATTCGGTGGGGGCTATGGCTACACCTTC
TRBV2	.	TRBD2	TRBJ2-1	CASTPRLAGGRNSRNEQFF	TGTGCCAGCACTCCTCGACTAGCGGGAGGGAGAAACAGTAGGAATGAGCAGTTCTTC
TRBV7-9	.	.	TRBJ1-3	CASSSGQTSGNTIYF	TGTGCCAGCAGCTCTGGACAGACCTCTGGAAACACCATATATTTT
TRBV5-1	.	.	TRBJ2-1	CASSLAIGGSIYEQFF	TGCGCCAGCAGCTTGGCCATAGGGGGGAGTATCTATGAGCAGTTCTTC
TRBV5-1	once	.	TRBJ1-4	CASSLSQATNEKLFF	TGCGCCAGCAGCTTAAGTCAAGCAACTAATGAAAAACTGTTTTTT
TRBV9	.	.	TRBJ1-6	CASSVDGTPRPLGSSYNSPLHF	TGTGCCAGCAGCGTAGACGGGACGCCAAGACCCTTGGGGAGCTCCTATAATTCACCCCTCCACTTT
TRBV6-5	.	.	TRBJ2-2	CASSSTGGWGELFF	TGTGCCAGCAGTTCGACAGGAGGGTGGGGGGAGCTGTTTTTT
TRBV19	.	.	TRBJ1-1	CASSGARGNTEAFF	TGTGCCAGTAGTGGGGCCAGGGGGAACACTGAAGCTTTCTTT
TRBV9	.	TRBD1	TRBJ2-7	CASSVRAGGTYEQYF	TGTGCCAGCAGCGTAAGGGCAGGGGGCACGTACGAGCAGTACTTC
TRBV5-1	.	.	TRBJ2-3	CASNWGERISDTQYF	TGCGCCAGCAACTGGGGTGAGCGGATCTCAGATACGCAGTATTTT
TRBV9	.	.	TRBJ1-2	CASSTGYGYTF	TGTGCCAGCAGCACTGGCTATGGCTACACCTTC
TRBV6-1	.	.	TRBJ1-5	CASSASGTVNQPQHF	TGTGCCAGCAGTGCATCCGGGACTGTCAATCAGCCCCAGCATTTT
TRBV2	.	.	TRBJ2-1	CASSVGLPTYNEQFF	TGTGCCAGCAGTGTCGGACTTCCCACCTACAATGAGCAGTTCTTC
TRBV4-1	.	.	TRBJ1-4	CASSSGAAHPPTNEKLFF	TGCGCCAGCAGCTCGGGGGCGGCGCACCCGCCAACTAATGAAAAACTGTTTTTT
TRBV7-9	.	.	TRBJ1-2	CASSLSRGMANYGYTF	TGTGCCAGCAGCTTAAGTCGGGGTATGGCTAACTATGGCTACACCTTC
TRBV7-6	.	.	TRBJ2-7	CASSPTLGEQYF	TGTGCCAGCAGCCCTACGTTGGGGGAGCAGTACTTC
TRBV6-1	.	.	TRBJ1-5	CASSEWGERSPQHF	TGTGCCAGCAGTGAGTGGGGGGAACGGTCGCCCCAGCATTTT
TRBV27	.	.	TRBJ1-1	CASSFWGPGEAFF	TGTGCCAGCAGTTTCTGGGGGCCGGGTGAAGCTTTCTTT
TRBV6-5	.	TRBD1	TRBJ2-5	CASRVGWSGGETQYF	TGTGCCAGCAGGGTCGGCTGGTCAGGGGGAGAGACCCAGTACTTC
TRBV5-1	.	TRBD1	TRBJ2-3	CASSPTGVGTDTQYF	TGCGCCAGCAGCCCGACAGGGGTGGGCACAGATACGCAGTATTTT
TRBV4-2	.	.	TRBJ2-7	CASSQDRDLPYEQYF	TGTGCCAGCAGCCAAGATCGGGACCTACCCTACGAGCAGTACTTC
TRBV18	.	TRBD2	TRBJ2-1	CASSPQQLAGGGNEQFF	TGTGCCAGCTCACCACAACAGCTAGCGGGGGGCGGCAATGAGCAGTTCTTC
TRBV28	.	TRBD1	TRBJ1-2	CASSLDRGYGYTF	TGTGCCAGCAGTTTGGACAGGGGCTATGGCTACACCTTC
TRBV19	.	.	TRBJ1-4	CASSIVTENEKLFF	TGTGCCAGTAGTATCGTAACAGAGAATGAAAAACTGTTTTTT